This T cell receptor beta chain was sequenced during a study of cytomegalovirus exposure and HLA in healthy donors. PCR amplification relied on 60 Vbeta primers (plus 13 Jbeta primers). Assay used: immunoSEQ multiplex PCR; TCRdb lists only in-frame clones, some missing. The table includes 150,000 or so clones, 78% detected once. Points on this clone: Its specificity is not known.

Trimming removed 3 bases from V and 14 bases from J; junction bases left unmatched: 13. This CDR3 comprises 16 residues. In germline, CDR1 is MNHEY, CDR2 SVGAGI. Regarding the study as a whole: By HLA locus, TCR association rates varied in a later analysis, with DRB1 showing the most and HLA-C the fewest. A link between a missense DCLRE1C variant and TCR beta V- and J-gene trimming emerged from a later analysis.

This sequence joins TRBV6-5 and TRBJ1-6, with 10 bases that match TRBD1. The sequenced material came from PBMCs. The TCR originated in a middle-aged woman in good health and CMV-seronegative. The chain's CDR3 is CASSYGTGTGVSALHF. DNA of the CDR3: TGTGCCAGCAGTTATGGTACCGGGACAGGGGTCTCAGCCCTCCACTTT.